This TCR beta chain was sequenced during a study of shared clonotypes between healthy human individuals. As for the study in general: The plates for each donor numbered three CD4 naive, three CD4 memory, two CD8 naive and one CD8 memory.

This clone came up a few times. Its antigen remains unknown. In the same sample, other DNA sequences code for this CDR3. The method was immunoSEQ multiplex PCR; TCRdb's version includes in-frame clones alone and lacks a portion of them. The sample has over a million clones, 75% seen once; the top ten hold over 1.3%. V was cut by 4 bases and J by 8 bases, with 8 bases left in between. The CDR3 has 12 residues. The germline CDR1 and CDR2 sequences are MDHEN and SYDVKM. Study-wide findings and caveats: A limitation of the genetic and exposure-history diversity represented arose from few donors.

The rearrangement uses TRBV28 and TRBJ1-4; no reliable D call. The sample consisted of memory CD4+ T cells sorted from blood. This sample's subset: CD45RA-negative fraction. The receptor's source is a man aged 18-30 years in good health. The CDR3 nucleotides are TGTGCCAGCAGTTCGTTGGGAGAAAAACTGTTTTTT. This encodes CASSSLGEKLFF.